Reported below is one T cell receptor beta chain. Its matching antigen is unknown. Clones were sequenced by immunoSEQ multiplex PCR, and TCRdb holds only the in-frame ones, with some missing. The repertoire holds under 150,000 clones, with about 80% as singletons. Germline loops: CDR1 LNHNV, CDR2 YYDKDF (reference sequence). V was pared by 1 base and J by 5 bases, with 7 bases of the junction left unmatched. There are 15 residues in the CDR3. The record originates from a study of identifying expanded T cells in peripheral blood. The study's findings and limits: About 1.2 clones differed between technical replicates, versus approximately 17 and 20 over time.

No infections or other immune events were documented during collection. The receptor was isolated from a person between 18 and 70 years old in good health. The rearrangement links TRBV15 to TRBJ1-1, with 7 bases fitting TRBD1. What was sequenced was blood. CDR3 DNA sequence: TGTGCCACCAGCAGAGTAAGGGGGCGCGGAACTGAAGCTTTCTTT. As protein: CATSRVRGRGTEAFF.